This T cell receptor beta chain was recovered during a study of cytomegalovirus exposure and HLA in healthy donors. Study context: T cells numbering about 179 million yielded fewer than 140 million unique TCR beta sequences in an earlier analysis. Genotyping showed 81% of 350 to 400 donors falling in the Caucasian-associated ancestry cluster. Notes on the study in general: The authors reported that TCR beta sequences could predict HLA-A and HLA-B alleles. These predictions were accurate for most subjects in the first cohort. Later analysis associated a missense DCLRE1C variant with TCR beta V- and J-gene trimming.

With regard to this clone: Antigen: not known.

The PCR used 60 Vbeta and 13 Jbeta primers. Clones were sequenced by immunoSEQ multiplex PCR, and TCRdb holds only the in-frame ones, with some missing. The profile shows around 99,000 clones, approximately 79% of them singletons. The sequence derives from a woman between 35 and 50 years old in good health and CMV-seropositive. The sequencing sample was made of PBMCs.

As DNA, the CDR3 is TGCGCCAGCAGCCAGGACGGAGCGGGGGAGGAATACAATGAGCAGTTCTTC. Amino acid sequence: CASSQDGAGEEYNEQFF. V and J are TRBV4-1 and TRBJ2-1, with TRBD2 matching over 8 bases. V gave up 3 bases and J gave up 4 bases; unmatched junction bases: 11. CDR1 MGHRA and CDR2 YSYEKL come from the germline V gene. This CDR3 has 17 residues.